This record concerns one T cell receptor (beta chain) sequence. Its target is not known. Via 5' RACE with UMI labels, TRB cDNA libraries were prepared. TCRdb reprocessed the 5' RACE reads and stores each CDR3 protein as one record, lacking DNA. The sample totals about 53,000 distinct CDR3 sequences; its top ten clones hold approximately 0.52%. These data come from a study of CXCR3-negative and CXCR3-positive naive CD8 T cells. In the study overall: The total count of TRB reads reached about 150 million, and each library contributed about 1.5 +/- 0.3 million.

The CDR3 spans 15 residues. The germline V gene has CDR1 LNHDA and CDR2 SQIVND (reference sequence). General study points: Whereas memory cells differed, naive CXCR3-negative and CXCR3-positive cells shared similar TRBV-TRBJ usage. In both naive subsets diversity was comparably high, whereas memory CD8+ cells showed much lower diversity. CXCR3-positive naive cells had more hydrophobic TRB CDR3s than CXCR3-negative naive cells.

The chain has TRBV19 and TRBJ2-7; TCRdb selects TRBD2, and the lack of DNA leaves this call unchecked. The source material was naive CXCR3+ CD8+ T cells from blood. Subset reported: CD45RO-CCR7+CD27+CD95- naive CD8+ T cells expressing CXCR3 (TNR3+). The source is a human donor in good health. Some clones in this sample may be carry-over from other donors' samples. CDR3 amino acids: CASSLAVGSPYEQYF.